Listed here are 8 T cell receptor beta chains from one sample, sequenced in a study of early T cells in non-severe SARS-CoV-2 infection. One entry per CDR3 protein, called by TCRdb with MiXCR from the 5' RACE reads. The repertoire holds about 79,000 distinct CDR3 sequences, with approximately 13% as singletons. The sample was whole blood. All receptors derive from an adult who was a healthcare worker with PCR-confirmed SARS-CoV-2 infection or an uninfected control (not recorded which).

This chain joins TRBV12-3 or TRBV12-4 and TRBJ2-3; no clear D. The length of the CDR3 is 14 residues. V was trimmed by 1 base and J by 0 bases, leaving 5 bases between them. The CDR3 DNA sequence: TGTGCCAGCAGTTTAGGCATTAGCACAGATACGCAGTATTTT. It specifies CASSLGISTDTQYF.

This clonotype was seen a few times. The rearrangement joins TRBV10-3 to TRBJ2-7, with 9 bases lining up with TRBD2. The germline CDR1 and CDR2 sequences are ENHRY and SYGVKD. This CDR3 has 16 amino acids. The ends lost 1 base at V and 0 bases at J; junction bases unmatched: 4. The CDR3 DNA reads as TGTGCCATCAGTGAGTGGAATAGCGGGAGCTCCTACGAGCAGTACTTC. This codes for CAISEWNSGSSYEQYF.

DNA of the CDR3: TGCGCCAGCAGCTCCCGAATTGGGGAGACCCAGTACTTC. This gives the protein CASSSRIGETQYF. The gene calls are TRBV5-1 and TRBJ2-5; D is unresolved. Trimming left V 3 bases short and J 5 bases short, with 11 bases between. Germline CDR1 reads SGHRS; CDR2 reads YFSETQ. The CDR3 is 13 residues long.

There are many counts of this clonotype. The rearrangement joins TRBV7-9 to TRBJ1-4, with 12 bases matching TRBD1. Germline values: CDR1 SEHNR, CDR2 FQNEAQ (reference sequence). The CDR3 sequence is 19 residues long. Trimming removed 5 bases from V and 3 bases from J; junction bases left unmatched: 13. CDR3 sequence reads: CASSPRRPGQGASNEKLFF. In nucleotides, the CDR3 is TGTGCCAGCAGCCCGAGACGACCGGGACAGGGGGCCTCTAATGAAAAACTGTTTTTT.

This clonotype appeared a few times. This rearrangement joins TRBV6-6 to TRBJ2-7, with a weak D call TRBD2 (5 bases). Trimming left V 2 bases short and J 2 bases short, with 13 bases between. In germline, CDR1 is MNHNY, CDR2 SVGAGI (reference sequence). The CDR3 sequence is 15 residues long. This chain's CDR3 is CASSYRRGSTYEQYF. The DNA for the CDR3 is TGTGCCAGCAGTTACCGCCGAGGGAGCACCTACGAGCAGTACTTC.

This clonotype was seen only a few times. This chain uses TRBV20-1 with TRBJ2-1; no clear D. The germline CDR1 and CDR2 sequences are DFQATT and SNEGSKA (reference sequence). This CDR3 comprises 13 residues. V lost 3 bases and J 3 bases, leaving 9 bases between the germline ends. The CDR3 loop is CSARESRYNEQFF. CDR3 in DNA: TGCAGTGCTAGGGAGTCTCGCTACAATGAGCAGTTCTTC.

This chain joins TRBV6-2 or TRBV6-3 and TRBJ1-2; possible D gene TRBD1, 6 bases. Germline V gene sequence: CDR1 MNHEY, CDR2 SVGEGT. The CDR3 consists of 11 residues. Trimming left V 6 bases short and J 7 bases short, with 9 bases between. CDR3 sequence (DNA): TGTGCCAGCAGCCGGGACATTGGCTACACCTTC. Its translation is CASSRDIGYTF.

This clonotype showed up many times. The chain couples TRBV10-1 to TRBJ2-7; D is undetermined. This CDR3 region has 11 residues. CDR1 WNHNN and CDR2 SYGVQD come from the germline V gene (reference sequence). V was cut by 8 bases and J by 2 bases, with 7 bases left in between. The CDR3: CASDRPYEQYF. CDR3 DNA: TGCGCCAGCGACCGACCCTACGAGCAGTACTTC.